The T cell receptor beta chain under discussion was sequenced for a study of blood T cell repertoires in COVID-19. Study in general: Donors in the United States, Italy and Spain gave samples during acute or convalescent COVID-19. PBMCs, B-cell-depleted T cells, or T cells provided the cDNA or gDNA that made up the material.

Source study methods: The assay estimated nucleated cells by amplifying reference gene primers. Clones were read by immunoSEQ multiplex PCR, and TCRdb kept only the in-frame ones, dropping some. Clonal size and the V and J genes are those of that table, whereas D and trimming came from the DNA. The sample comprises around 97,000 clones, around 80% of which are singletons, and 10% rests with the top ten. This clonotype was sampled from a man between 65 and 79 years old with acute or convalescent COVID-19. The sequenced sample was peripheral blood.

DNA for the CDR3: TGTGCCAGTAGGGGGCGGGGGGGCAGCACAGATACGCAGTATTTT. Its translation: CASRGRGGSTDTQYF. The chain carries TRBV19 and TRBJ2-3; 9 bases are shared with TRBD2. There are 15 residues in the CDR3. Per the germline V gene, CDR1 is LNHDA and CDR2 is SQIVND (reference sequence). V lost 6 bases and J lost 0; bases outside the gene matches: 4.